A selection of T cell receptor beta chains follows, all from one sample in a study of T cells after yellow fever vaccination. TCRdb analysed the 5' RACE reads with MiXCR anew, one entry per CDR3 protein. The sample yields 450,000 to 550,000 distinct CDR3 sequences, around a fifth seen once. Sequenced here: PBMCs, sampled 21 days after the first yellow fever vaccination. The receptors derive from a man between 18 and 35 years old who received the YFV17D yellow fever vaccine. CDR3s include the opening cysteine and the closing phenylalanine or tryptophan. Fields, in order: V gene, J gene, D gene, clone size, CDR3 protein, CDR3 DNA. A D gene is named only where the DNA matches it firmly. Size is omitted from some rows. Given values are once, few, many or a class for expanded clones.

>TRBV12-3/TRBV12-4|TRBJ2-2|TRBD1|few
CASVGTDRLFTGELFF
TGTGCCAGCGTTGGGACGGACAGGTTGTTCACCGGGGAGCTGTTTTTT
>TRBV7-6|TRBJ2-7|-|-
CASSLGQQRSSYEQYF
TGTGCCAGCAGCTTAGGACAGCAAAGAAGCTCCTACGAGCAGTACTTC
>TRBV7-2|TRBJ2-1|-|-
CASSPYAGTLDNEQFF
TGTGCCAGCAGTCCTTATGCCGGGACACTCGACAATGAGCAGTTCTTC
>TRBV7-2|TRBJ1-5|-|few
CASSFRWGEDQPQHF
TGTGCCAGCAGCTTCCGGTGGGGTGAAGATCAGCCCCAGCATTTT
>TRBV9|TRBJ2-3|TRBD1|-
CASRGTGPGGTDTQYF
TGTGCCAGCAGAGGGACAGGGCCGGGGGGCACAGATACGCAGTATTTT
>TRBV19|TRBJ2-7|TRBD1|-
CASSSGGLHNEQYF
TGTGCCAGTAGTTCAGGGGGCCTACACAACGAGCAGTACTTC
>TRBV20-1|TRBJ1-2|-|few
CSARVGGFGYTF
TGCAGTGCTAGAGTGGGGGGCTTTGGCTACACCTTC
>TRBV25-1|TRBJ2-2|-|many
CASSPSESGTGELFF
TGTGCCAGCAGTCCGTCTGAATCGGGCACCGGGGAGCTGTTTTTT
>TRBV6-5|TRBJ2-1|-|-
CASSYTEGFYNEQFF
TGTGCCAGCAGTTACACTGAGGGGTTCTACAATGAGCAGTTCTTC
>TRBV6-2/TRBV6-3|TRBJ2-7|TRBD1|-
CASSYSPGQGAREQYF
TGTGCCAGCAGTTACTCTCCGGGACAGGGGGCAAGGGAGCAGTACTTC
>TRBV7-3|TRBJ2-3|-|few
CASSRRGGPTDTQYF
TGTGCCAGCAGCCGACGCGGAGGGCCCACAGATACGCAGTATTTT